One and the same sample provided the 30 T cell receptor beta chains below, sequenced in a study of CD8 T cells in ankylosing spondylitis. The antigens these receptors bind are not known. Broader study findings: A motif of roughly eight highly homologous TCR beta variants was seen as apparently characteristic of ankylosing spondylitis blood.

TCRdb re-called the 5' RACE reads with MiXCR, one entry per CDR3 protein. The sample shows approximately 550,000 distinct CDR3 sequences, 12% of them seen only once. Sequencing input: blood, either unsorted or a sorted T cell fraction (not recorded which). All receptors derive from a male donor with ankylosing spondylitis.

In nucleotides, the CDR3 is TGTGCCAGCAGTTTGAGGGGGGGCGTGATCACCGGGGAGCTGTTTTTT. It encodes CASSLRGGVITGELFF. The chain has TRBV12-3 or TRBV12-4 and TRBJ2-2; possible D gene TRBD2, 7 bases. V lost 3 bases and J lost 4, with 15 bases in between. The CDR3 totals 16 residues.

The table lists this clonotype with many counts. The chain combines TRBV5-6 with TRBJ2-4; no firm D call. The germline V and J ends were trimmed by 3 bases and 0 bases, with 19 bases remaining between them. The CDR3 has 18 amino acids. The germline V gene encodes CDR1 SGHDT and CDR2 YYEEEE. As DNA, the CDR3 is TGTGCCAGCAGCTCCCCGTCAGAATTCCTCCGAGCCAAAAACATTCAGTACTTC. This encodes CASSSPSEFLRAKNIQYF. The full variable domain, with the rest looked up from reference TRBV5-6 and TRBJ2-4, is DAGVTQSPTHLIKTRGQQVTLRCSPKSGHDTVSWYQQALGQGPQFIFQYYEEEERQRGNFPDRFSGHQFPNYSSELNVNALLLGDSALYLCASSSPSEFLRAKNIQYFGAGTRLSVL.

This clonotype was recorded a few times. This chain links TRBV20-1 with TRBJ2-1; 8 positions match TRBD1. There are 14 residues in the CDR3. V shed 3 bases, J shed 4 bases, and the junction held 5 bases outside the gene matches. CDR1 is DFQATT and CDR2 is SNEGSKA in the germline V gene (reference sequence). CDR3 sequence reads: CSASWDRTYNEQFF. The CDR3 region has the DNA TGCAGTGCTAGTTGGGACAGGACTTACAATGAGCAGTTCTTC.

The chain joins TRBV7-9 to TRBJ2-1, with D possibly matching TRBD1 (6 bases). With 3 bases removed from V and 2 bases from J, the gap between germline ends came to 11 bases. Germline V lookup: CDR1 SEHNR, CDR2 FQNEAQ (reference sequence). The CDR3 has 15 amino acids. The CDR3 DNA is TGTGCCAGCAGCTTCAGAGACAGGACCTACAATGAGCAGTTCTTC. As protein: CASSFRDRTYNEQFF.

The V and J genes are TRBV20-1 and TRBJ2-5; D gene ambiguous. The V gene's germline CDR1 is DFQATT and CDR2 SNEGSKA (reference sequence). The V end lost 3 bases, the J end lost 4 bases, and 12 bases lay between the germline ends. The CDR3 is 13 amino acids. The CDR3 nucleotides read TGCAGTGCTAGTCCCCCGTCGGGAGAGACCCAGTACTTC. Translated: CSASPPSGETQYF.

This clonotype was picked up a small number of times. The chain is built from TRBV7-2 and TRBJ2-1, with 11 nucleotides matching TRBD2. Germline CDR1 reads SGHTA; CDR2 reads FQGNSA. V dropped 6 bases and J dropped 4; count of bases not matched to a gene: 8. This CDR3 contains 16 residues. The CDR3 DNA follows: TGTGCCAGCAGAAGTACTAGCGGGAGATTTTACAATGAGCAGTTCTTC. This encodes CASRSTSGRFYNEQFF.

This clonotype was seen once. This chain uses TRBV19 with TRBJ2-1; D unresolved. Per the germline V gene, CDR1 is LNHDA and CDR2 is SQIVND (reference sequence). This CDR3 has 13 residues. Trimming removed 6 bases from V and 8 bases from J, with 14 bases in between. The chain's CDR3 is CASSGPSRHEQFF. CDR3 in DNA: TGTGCCAGTAGCGGACCCTCTCGGCATGAGCAGTTCTTC.

There are a few counts of this clonotype. V is TRBV5-5 and J is TRBJ1-1; D is possibly TRBD1 (6 bases). Between the trimmed V and J ends, which lost 0 bases and 4 bases, there was a span of 13 bases. CDR3 length: 15 residues. In germline, CDR1 is SGHKS, CDR2 YYEKEE (reference sequence). The CDR3 DNA reads TGTGCCAGCAGCTTGGCCCTGGACAGCACCACTGAAGCTTTCTTT. The encoded protein is CASSLALDSTTEAFF.

The chain carries TRBV29-1 and TRBJ2-3; no reliable D call. Trimming cost V 5 bases and J 6 bases, with 9 bases left between them. The CDR3 is 11 residues long. Germline V gene sequence: CDR1 SQVTM, CDR2 ANQGSEA. The CDR3 DNA sequence: TGCAGCGTTCGGCCGGACGATACGCAGTATTTT. This codes for CSVRPDDTQYF.

V gene TRBV7-9 combines with J gene TRBJ1-2; weak D call: TRBD1 (5 bases). V lost 6 bases to trimming and J lost 8 bases, with 19 bases between them. Germline V gives CDR1 SEHNR, CDR2 FQNEAQ (reference sequence). This CDR3 has 14 residues. CDR3 residues: CASSSQGIPRGYTF. The CDR3 DNA reads TGTGCCAGCAGTTCTCAGGGCATCCCAAGGGGCTACACCTTC. Full variable domain (missing parts from reference TRBV7-9 and TRBJ1-2): DTGVSQNPRHKITKRGQNVTFRCDPISEHNRLYWYRQTLGQGPEFLTYFQNEAQLEKSRLLSDRFSAERPKGSFSTLEIQRTEQGDSAMYLCASSSQGIPRGYTFGSGTRLTVV.

This chain connects TRBV11-1 to TRBJ2-1; 10 bases are a match to TRBD2. V lost 4 bases and J lost 1; bases outside the gene matches: 16. This CDR3 contains 20 residues. The germline V gene encodes CDR1 SGHAT and CDR2 FQDESV (reference sequence). CDR3 amino acids: CASSSGGGLAVRNSYNEQFF. The CDR3 region has the DNA TGTGCCAGCAGCTCCGGGGGAGGACTAGCGGTCCGAAATTCCTACAATGAGCAGTTCTTC.

The chain joins TRBV7-9 to TRBJ2-1; no reliable D call. The CDR3 is 15 amino acids. Between the trimmed V and J ends, which lost 6 bases and 9 bases, there was a span of 21 bases. The germline V gene has CDR1 SEHNR and CDR2 FQNEAQ (reference sequence). CDR3 DNA sequence: TGTGCCAGCAGACCCCCTAGGGAAACTCGCGGTGAGCAGTTCTTC. Translated, it gives CASRPPRETRGEQFF. The whole variable domain, remainder taken from reference TRBV7-9 and TRBJ2-1, is DTGVSQNPRHKITKRGQNVTFRCDPISEHNRLYWYRQTLGQGPEFLTYFQNEAQLEKSRLLSDRFSAERPKGSFSTLEIQRTEQGDSAMYLCASRPPRETRGEQFFGPGTRLTVL.

This clonotype showed up many times. The J gene is TRBJ2-3, the V gene TRBV11-2, with D possibly matching TRBD1 (5 bases). Germline assignment: CDR1 SGHAT and CDR2 FQNNGV. The ends were cut back, 1 base at V and 2 bases at J, with 10 bases in the middle. This CDR3 region has 15 residues. Here the CDR3 reads CASSLVRTSTDTQYF. The CDR3 nucleotides read TGTGCCAGCAGCTTAGTGCGGACATCCACAGATACGCAGTATTTT.

The chain is built from TRBV25-1 and TRBJ1-2, with D unclear. Germline loops: CDR1 MGHDK, CDR2 SYGVNS. Trimming shortened V by 8 bases and J by 4 bases, and 11 bases separated the two germline ends. The length of the CDR3 is 12 residues. Here the CDR3 reads CASHDGLYGYTF. CDR3 nucleotides: TGTGCCAGCCATGACGGACTCTATGGCTACACCTTC.

The CDR3 loop reads CASKGTGRISGANVLTF. CDR3 DNA: TGTGCCAGCAAAGGAACGGGACGGATCTCTGGGGCCAACGTCCTGACTTTC. V gene TRBV3-1 combines with J gene TRBJ2-6, with D tentatively TRBD1 or TRBD2 (5 bases each). The V and J ends lost 7 bases and 0 bases respectively, with 16 bases between them. The CDR3 is made up of 17 amino acids. Germline loops: CDR1 LGHDT, CDR2 YNNKEL (reference sequence).

The V and J genes are TRBV5-6 and TRBJ1-4; the D gene is possibly TRBD1 (5 bases). V dropped 4 bases and J dropped 3 bases, with 28 bases sitting between them. The CDR3 runs 20 residues. Germline V gene data show CDR1 as SGHDT and CDR2 as YYEEEE. The CDR3 loop is CASSPGARGTARGPNEKLFF. CDR3 in DNA: TGTGCCAGCAGCCCTGGTGCCCGGGGGACGGCGAGGGGTCCTAATGAAAAACTGTTTTTT.

This clonotype was recorded at least ten times. CDR3 coding DNA: TGCGCCAGCAGCTTGAGGACAGATAACTATGGCTACACCTTC. Residues: CASSLRTDNYGYTF. The rearrangement joins TRBV5-1 to TRBJ1-2, with a weak D call TRBD1 (6 bases). The CDR3 runs to 14 residues. Trimming cost V 1 base and J 1 base, with 8 bases left between them. Germline V gene sequence: CDR1 SGHRS, CDR2 YFSETQ.

This clonotype was recorded a few times. Here the CDR3 DNA reads TGCAGTGCTCGACAGGGCCTAGGGAAATACGAGCAGTACTTC. It codes for CSARQGLGKYEQYF. This chain links TRBV20-1 with TRBJ2-7, with 7 bases lining up with TRBD1. The trim removed 5 bases at V and 4 bases at J, leaving 11 bases unmatched. Per germline, CDR1 DFQATT and CDR2 SNEGSKA (reference sequence). This CDR3 spans 14 amino acids.

This clonotype was observed many times. V and J are TRBV7-2 and TRBJ2-7, with D perhaps given as TRBD1 or TRBD2 (6 bases each). Trimming stripped 2 bases from V and 6 bases from J, with 17 bases between. The CDR3 length is 15 residues. Germline CDR1 SGHTA, CDR2 FQGNSA. The CDR3 region has the DNA TGTGCCAGCAGCTTAATACAGGGAGGTCCAGTCGAGCAGTACTTC. It encodes CASSLIQGGPVEQYF. The variable domain in full, completed from reference TRBV7-2 and TRBJ2-7, reads GAGVSQSPSNKVTEKGKDVELRCDPISGHTALYWYRQSLGQGLEFLIYFQGNSAPDKSGLPSDRFSAERTGGSVSTLTIQRTQQEDSAVYLCASSLIQGGPVEQYFGPGTRLTVT.

Remarks on this clonotype: A much more abundant neighbour one base away suggests this may be a read error. The V gene is TRBV20-1, the J gene TRBJ1-4; a weak D match, TRBD1 (6 bases). CDR3 length: 15 residues. The germline V gene encodes CDR1 DFQATT and CDR2 SNEGSKA (reference sequence). Written as DNA, the CDR3 is TGCAGTGCTAGTCTCAGGACAGCAACTAATGAAAAACTGTGTTTT. Its protein product is CSASLRTATNEKLCF.

This clonotype has only a few counts. J is TRBJ2-2 and V is TRBV6-5; 8 bases line up with TRBD2. The CDR3 is 17 amino acids. The junction had 4 bases not matched to a gene; V was cut back by 1 base and J by 0 bases. Germline CDR1 reads MNHEY; CDR2 reads SVGAGI. The CDR3 loop reads CASSYWIAGPNTGELFF. In nucleotides, the CDR3 is TGTGCCAGCAGTTACTGGATAGCGGGACCGAACACCGGGGAGCTGTTTTTT.

The chain has TRBV7-8 and TRBJ1-5; D might be TRBD1 (5 bases). This CDR3 region has 15 residues. V was shortened by 4 bases and J by 0 bases, with 10 bases between the two germline ends. CDR1 and CDR2 (germline): SGHVS, FQNEAQ. For the CDR3, the DNA is TGTGCCAGCAGCTCGGGACTTATTAGCAATCAGCCCCAGCATTTT. Residues: CASSSGLISNQPQHF.

This clonotype was seen only a few times. V gene TRBV29-1 combines with J gene TRBJ2-2; D gene unclear. The V and J ends lost 4 bases and 5 bases respectively, with 11 bases between them. The CDR3 is 13 residues long. Germline V gene sequence: CDR1 SQVTM, CDR2 ANQGSEA. The CDR3 DNA reads as TGCAGCGTTGGCGCAGTTAGGACCGGGGAGCTGTTTTTT. Amino acid sequence: CSVGAVRTGELFF.

The CDR3, as DNA: TGTGCCAGCAGCTGGAGAACTCCGGAACATTACAATGAGCAGTTCTTC. Amino acids: CASSWRTPEHYNEQFF. The chain is built from TRBV7-9 and TRBJ2-1; D remains ambiguous. The ends were cut back, 4 bases at V and 4 bases at J, with 17 bases in the middle. The CDR3 is 16 residues long. CDR1 is SEHNR, CDR2 FQNEAQ, per germline (reference sequence).

The chain has TRBV20-1 and TRBJ2-3, with 8 bases that match TRBD2. Germline V lookup: CDR1 DFQATT, CDR2 SNEGSKA (reference sequence). The CDR3 sequence is 15 residues long. The trim removed 6 bases at V and 0 bases at J, leaving 8 bases unmatched. CDR3 in amino acids: CSAQPPSGSTDTQYF. The CDR3 nucleotides are TGCAGTGCCCAACCCCCTAGCGGGAGCACAGATACGCAGTATTTT.

The chain employs TRBV11-2 and TRBJ2-1; 7 positions match TRBD1. J was trimmed by 6 bases and V by 2 bases; bases with no gene match: 7. Germline V gene data show CDR1 as SGHAT and CDR2 as FQNNGV. This CDR3 is built from 15 residues. The CDR3 sequence is CASSLRGQIPNEQFF. CDR3 coding DNA: TGTGCCAGCAGCTTAAGGGGGCAGATTCCCAATGAGCAGTTCTTC.

This clonotype has just a few counts. The chain links TRBV12-3 or TRBV12-4 to TRBJ2-5; D possibly corresponds to TRBD1 (5 bases). Trimming removed 3 bases at V and 5 bases at J, with 16 bases between. The CDR3 consists of 15 residues. The CDR3 sequence: CASSFLQGAQETQYF. CDR3 nucleotide sequence: TGTGCCAGCAGTTTCCTACAAGGGGCCCAGGAGACCCAGTACTTC.

This clonotype was detected only a few times. The CDR3 reads CATSETYRGGYTF. The DNA of the CDR3 is TGTGCCACCAGTGAAACTTACAGGGGCGGCTACACCTTC. The V and J genes are TRBV24-1 and TRBJ1-2, with 7 bases aligning to TRBD1. Looked up from germline, CDR1 is KGHDR and CDR2 is SFDVKD. The CDR3 runs to 13 residues. V shed 4 bases, J shed 8 bases, and the junction held 6 bases outside the gene matches.

This clonotype appeared a few times. The V and J genes are TRBV20-1 and TRBJ2-1, with 8 bases lining up with TRBD2. CDR1 DFQATT and CDR2 SNEGSKA come from the germline V gene (reference sequence). The CDR3 is made up of 14 amino acids. With V trimmed by 6 bases and J by 3 bases, 7 bases remained unmatched. DNA for the CDR3: TGCAGTGCCTCGAGAAGCGGGAGCTACAATGAGCAGTTCTTC. This translates into CSASRSGSYNEQFF.

This chain's CDR3 is CASSALQGAEQYV. The CDR3 DNA follows: TGTGCCAGCAGCGCCTTACAGGGAGCCGAGCAGTACGTC. This rearrangement joins TRBV12-3 or TRBV12-4 to TRBJ2-7; a possible D gene is TRBD1 (6 bases). V was trimmed by 6 bases and J by 6 bases, leaving 15 bases between them. This CDR3 comprises 13 residues.